The next 16 T cell receptor beta chains were all read from a single sample in a study of blood T cell repertoires in COVID-19. Profiling relied on immunoSEQ multiplex PCR, and the TCRdb table lists in-frame clones only, not all of them. The data show fewer than 75,000 clones, roughly nine tenths seen once. Source material: peripheral blood. These receptors all stem from a middle-aged man with active COVID-19.

This rearrangement joins TRBV7-9 to TRBJ1-3; D not certain. V lost 5 bases and J lost 0, with 14 bases in between. This CDR3 spans 16 amino acids. Germline V lookup: CDR1 SEHNR, CDR2 FQNEAQ (reference sequence). CDR3 DNA sequence: TGTGCCAGCAGCCAAACACAATATCGCTCTGGAAACACCATATATTTT. Residues: CASSQTQYRSGNTIYF.

The sample holds a few counts of this clone. J is TRBJ2-2 and V is TRBV2; D gene ambiguous. Germline V gives CDR1 SNHLY, CDR2 FYNNEI. Trimming pared 3 bases from V and 2 bases from J, leaving 4 bases between. This CDR3 comprises 13 residues. The CDR3 DNA sequence: TGTGCCAGCAGTGATATAAACACCGGGGAGCTGTTTTTT. This gives the protein CASSDINTGELFF. Combining the CDR3 with reference TRBV2 and TRBJ2-2 gives the whole variable domain EPEVTQTPSHQVTQMGQEVILRCVPISNHLYFYWYRQILGQKVEFLVSFYNNEISEKSEIFDDQFSVERPDGSNFTLKIRSTKLEDSAMYFCASSDINTGELFFGEGSRLTVL.

This chain joins TRBV15 and TRBJ1-4; 7 positions agree with TRBD1. Per the germline V gene, CDR1 is LNHNV and CDR2 is YYDKDF (reference sequence). V lost 1 base, J lost 4 bases, and 6 bases stayed unmatched. This CDR3 contains 16 residues. The CDR3 region is CATSRAPGTDNEKLFF. The CDR3 nucleotides are TGTGCCACCAGCAGAGCTCCCGGGACAGATAATGAAAAACTGTTTTTT.

The gene calls are TRBV18 and TRBJ2-7; 13 bases match TRBD2. The CDR3 extends over 19 amino acids. The germline CDR1 and CDR2 sequences are KGHSH and LQKENI. Trimming at V came to 6 bases and at J to 4 bases, leaving 18 bases not matched to a gene. The DNA of the CDR3 is TGTGCCAGCTCCCATGGACTAGCGGGAGTCTCTAAGTTCGAGTACGAGCAGTACTTC. Its translation is CASSHGLAGVSKFEYEQYF.

The chain has TRBV2 and TRBJ2-3, with 10 positions matching TRBD2. The CDR3 extends over 15 amino acids. Trimming took 4 bases from V and 3 from J; bases not matched to a gene: 4. Germline V CDR1 and CDR2: SNHLY, FYNNEI. DNA of the CDR3: TGTGCCAGCAGTGTGGTTAGCGGGGGGACAGATACGCAGTATTTT. Residues: CASSVVSGGTDTQYF.

This clone showed up just once. CDR3 protein: CASSSGQGGEKLFF. CDR3 coding DNA: TGCGCCAGCAGCTCGGGACAGGGAGGCGAAAAACTGTTTTTT. J is TRBJ1-4 and V is TRBV5-1; 9 nucleotides align to TRBD1. V lost 3 bases and J lost 8; bases outside the gene matches: 5. In germline, CDR1 is SGHRS, CDR2 YFSETQ. This CDR3 spans 14 amino acids.

This sequence joins TRBV27 and TRBJ1-2; possibly TRBD1 for D (6 bases). V dropped 7 bases and J dropped 3 bases, with 18 bases sitting between them. The germline V gene has CDR1 MNHEY and CDR2 SMNVEV (reference sequence). This CDR3 contains 15 residues. This CDR3 is CASNKNGGLDYGYTF. In nucleotides, the CDR3 is TGTGCCAGCAACAAAAACGGGGGGCTCGACTATGGCTACACCTTC.

The chain is built from TRBV6-6 and TRBJ2-1; possible D gene TRBD2, 6 bases. CDR1 MNHNY and CDR2 SVGAGI come from the germline V gene (reference sequence). V lost 5 bases, J lost 7 bases, and 9 bases lay in between. The CDR3 loop spans 12 amino acids. CDR3 nucleotide sequence: TGTGCCAGCAGTACGACTAGTAATGAGCAGTTCTTC. Its protein product is CASSTTSNEQFF.

The gene calls are TRBV6-6 and TRBJ2-3; D not certain. The CDR3 length is 16 residues. Germline-derived CDR1 and CDR2 are MNHNY and SVGAGI (reference sequence). With 2 bases removed from V and 2 bases from J, the gap between germline ends came to 14 bases. The CDR3 sequence: CASSYRYGPNTDTQYF. CDR3 in DNA: TGTGCCAGCAGTTACCGGTATGGGCCAAACACAGATACGCAGTATTTT.

The V and J genes are TRBV4-1 and TRBJ2-3; D is possibly TRBD2 (5 bases). CDR3 length equals 17 residues. V lost 0 bases and J lost 7, with 20 bases in between. CDR1 is MGHRA and CDR2 is YSYEKL in the germline V gene. The CDR3 DNA reads TGCGCCAGCAGCCAAGATCCCCCGGGATTCCCGGTACATACGCAGTATTTT. Residues: CASSQDPPGFPVHTQYF.

CDR3 loop: CSVPTGSSSYNEQFF. The CDR3 DNA reads TGCAGCGTTCCCACAGGGTCTAGCTCCTACAATGAGCAGTTCTTC. The chain joins TRBV29-1 to TRBJ2-1, with D maybe TRBD1 (6 bases). V lost 5 bases and J lost 0, with 14 bases in between. This CDR3 spans 15 amino acids. Looked up from germline, CDR1 is SQVTM and CDR2 is ANQGSEA.

The chain joins TRBV7-2 to TRBJ2-7; TRBD2 matches at 8 bases. From germline, CDR1 is SGHTA and CDR2 FQGNSA. CDR3 length: 13 amino acids. The V gene end was trimmed by 2 bases and the J gene end by 3 bases; junction bases not matched to a gene: 0. The CDR3 DNA reads as TGTGCCAGCAGCTTACTAGCGGGCTACGAGCAGTACTTC. Its protein is CASSLLAGYEQYF.

The chain employs TRBV12-3 or TRBV12-4 and TRBJ1-1, with unresolved D. Between the trimmed V and J ends, which lost 3 bases and 5 bases, there was a span of 10 bases. The CDR3 totals 13 residues. Here the CDR3 DNA reads TGTGCCAGCAGTTTTGCGGAGGGTACTGAAGCTTTCTTT. This translates into CASSFAEGTEAFF.

This chain links TRBV19 with TRBJ2-5, with 8 bases lining up with TRBD1. This CDR3 spans 15 amino acids. V was pared by 4 bases and J by 4 bases, with 8 bases of the junction left unmatched. The germline gives CDR1 LNHDA, CDR2 SQIVND (reference sequence). This chain's CDR3 is CASSTRTGYGETQYF. CDR3 bases: TGTGCCAGTAGTACCCGGACAGGGTACGGAGAGACCCAGTACTTC.

The chain couples TRBV11-3 to TRBJ2-1, with D maybe TRBD1 (6 bases). Per germline, CDR1 SGHNT and CDR2 YENEEA. The CDR3 extends over 16 amino acids. Trimming left V 4 bases short and J 4 bases short, with 17 bases between. The CDR3 loop reads CASSSWTGTTYNEQFF. Here the CDR3 DNA reads TGTGCCAGCAGCTCCTGGACCGGGACAACATACAATGAGCAGTTCTTC.

The chain is built from TRBV4-3 and TRBJ2-7, with TRBD1 identical over 8 bases. Germline assignment: CDR1 LGHNA and CDR2 YSLEER. The V gene end was trimmed by 0 bases and the J gene end by 2 bases; junction bases not matched to a gene: 6. The CDR3 consists of 16 residues. The CDR3 region is CASSQEETGDPYEQYF. The CDR3 nucleotides read TGCGCCAGCAGCCAAGAAGAGACAGGGGATCCCTACGAGCAGTACTTC.